These 29 T cell receptor beta chains were sequenced from one sample in a study of cytomegalovirus exposure and HLA in healthy donors. PCR amplification relied on 60 Vbeta primers (plus 13 Jbeta primers). Using immunoSEQ multiplex PCR, the repertoire was profiled, and TCRdb retains in-frame clones only, with some absent. The sample records roughly 190,000 clones, around 81% being singletons. The material sequenced was PBMCs. The source of these receptors is a woman aged 50 to 60 in good health and CMV-seropositive.

The chain couples TRBV27 to TRBJ1-1; 8 bases fit TRBD1. With 2 bases clipped from V and 5 bases from J, the junction kept 4 bases outside the gene matches. Germline-derived CDR1 and CDR2 are MNHEY and SMNVEV (reference sequence). The CDR3 is made up of 14 amino acids. CDR3: CASSLQNRGTEAFF. CDR3 nucleotides: TGTGCCAGCAGTTTACAGAACAGGGGGACTGAAGCTTTCTTT.

This clone was seen only a few times. J is TRBJ2-7 and V is TRBV6-1; no clear D gene. Germline V gene sequence: CDR1 MNHNS, CDR2 SASEGT. Trimming removed 6 bases from V and 7 bases from J, with 13 bases in between. The CDR3 has 12 residues. In DNA, the CDR3 is TGTGCCAGCAGAACCCCTCGAGGTGAGCAGTACTTC. This gives the protein CASRTPRGEQYF.

The chain links TRBV2 to TRBJ2-3, with a possible D match to TRBD2 (5 bases). Germline V gives CDR1 SNHLY, CDR2 FYNNEI. V lost 8 bases, J lost 1 base, and 10 bases lay in between. The CDR3 has 13 amino acids. Here the CDR3 reads CASSVRGTDTQYF. The CDR3 region has the DNA TGTGCCAGCTCTGTGCGGGGCACAGATACGCAGTATTTT.

The table lists this clone with a count of one. The gene calls are TRBV5-1 and TRBJ2-7, with D perhaps matching TRBD1 (6 bases). The CDR3 is 18 amino acids. Germline V gene data show CDR1 as SGHRS and CDR2 as YFSETQ. The V end was cut by 0 bases, the J end by 6 bases, with 25 bases between. The CDR3 bases are TGCGCCAGCAGCTTGGTTCTCCAGCGACAGGCCCTCCCCGGCGAGCAGTACTTC. It yields the protein CASSLVLQRQALPGEQYF.

This clone appeared a single time. The V call is TRBV6-6, the J call TRBJ1-1, with D unresolved. CDR1 MNHNY and CDR2 SVGAGI come from the germline V gene (reference sequence). The CDR3 is 16 residues long. Trimming stripped 2 bases from V and 1 base from J, with 14 bases between. The CDR3 spells CASSYGAVTSNTEAFF. CDR3 DNA sequence: TGTGCCAGCAGTTACGGAGCGGTGACTTCGAACACTGAAGCTTTCTTT.

The genes are TRBV11-2 and TRBJ2-2, with D unclear. V was pared by 1 base and J by 7 bases, with 7 bases between. The V gene's germline CDR1 is SGHAT and CDR2 FQNNGV. The CDR3 is made up of 13 amino acids. CDR3 protein: CASSLVRSGELFF. The CDR3 bases are TGTGCCAGCAGCTTAGTGAGGAGCGGGGAGCTGTTTTTT. The full variable domain, with the rest looked up from reference TRBV11-2 and TRBJ2-2, is EAGVAQSPRYKIIEKRQSVAFWCNPISGHATLYWYQQILGQGPKLLIQFQNNGVVDDSQLPKDRFSAERLKGVDSTLKIQPAKLEDSAVYLCASSLVRSGELFFGEGSRLTVL.

This sequence joins TRBV19 and TRBJ1-1; perhaps TRBD1 as D (6 bases). Germline V lookup: CDR1 LNHDA, CDR2 SQIVND (reference sequence). Trimming took off 4 bases at V and 1 base at J, with 10 bases between the two ends. The length of the CDR3 is 14 residues. As DNA, the CDR3 is TGTGCCAGTAGTAAGACAGGCTCGAACACTGAAGCTTTCTTT. Its translation is CASSKTGSNTEAFF.

This clone was seen only once. The chain links TRBV5-1 to TRBJ1-4; a possible D gene is TRBD1 (6 bases). Trimming pared 8 bases from V and 4 bases from J, leaving 15 bases between. Per the germline V gene, CDR1 is SGHRS and CDR2 is YFSETQ. There are 14 residues in the CDR3. CDR3 in DNA: TGCGCCAGTGCCCCCCGGGACATTAATGAAAAACTGTTTTTT. Its translation is CASAPRDINEKLFF. Filled out from reference TRBV5-1 and TRBJ1-4, the complete variable domain reads KAGVTQTPRYLIKTRGQQVTLSCSPISGHRSVSWYQQTPGQGLQFLFEYFSETQRNKGNFPGRFSGRQFSNSRSEMNVSTLELGDSALYLCASAPRDINEKLFFGSGTQLSVL.

The chain employs TRBV6-1 and TRBJ2-5, with 10 nucleotides matching TRBD2. Germline CDR1 is MNHNS and CDR2 is SASEGT. CDR3 length: 14 residues. Trimming removed 6 bases from V and 5 bases from J; junction bases left unmatched: 6. The DNA of the CDR3 is TGTGCCAGCAGGGAGCGGGGGGGCAGGGAGACCCAGTACTTC. It is translated as CASRERGGRETQYF.

This clone has just one count. V and J are TRBV28 and TRBJ2-2; TRBD1 aligns across 8 bases. The CDR3 is 15 residues long. V dropped 6 bases and J dropped 4; count of bases not matched to a gene: 7. Germline CDR1 and CDR2: MDHEN and SYDVKM. The DNA for the CDR3 is TGTGCCAGCAGATGGACAGGGCGAGGCACCGGGGAGCTGTTTTTT. Encoded protein: CASRWTGRGTGELFF.

The rearrangement links TRBV5-4 to TRBJ1-5; D unclear. CDR3 length: 15 amino acids. V was cut by 2 bases and J by 2 bases, with 11 bases left in between. Germline V lookup: CDR1 SGHNT, CDR2 YYREEE (reference sequence). CDR3 in DNA: TGTGCCAGCAGCTTCAGTCCAGGCGGCAATCAGCCCCAGCATTTT. Translated: CASSFSPGGNQPQHF.

This clone was seen a handful of times. V gene TRBV6-6 combines with J gene TRBJ1-1; perhaps TRBD1 as D (6 bases). From germline, CDR1 is MNHNY and CDR2 SVGAGI (reference sequence). The V gene lost 6 bases and the J gene lost 3 bases, with 11 bases spanning the gap. There are 13 residues in the CDR3. The CDR3 here is CASRPGAHTEAFF. The CDR3 coding sequence is TGTGCCAGCAGGCCAGGGGCGCACACTGAAGCTTTCTTT.

On this clone itself: One end of the junction does not line up with germline, which may come from a read error. The gene calls are TRBV30 and TRBJ2-3; D is perhaps TRBD2 (6 bases). This CDR3 has 15 amino acids. In germline, CDR1 is GTSNPN, CDR2 SVGIG (reference sequence). The CDR3 DNA reads as TGTGCCTGGAGTGTACTCGGTAGCGGAGGAGATACGCGGTATTTT. This encodes CAWSVLGSGGDTRYF.

This chain uses TRBV4-2 with TRBJ1-5, with D tentatively TRBD1 (6 bases). This CDR3 contains 17 residues. In germline, CDR1 is LGHNA, CDR2 YNFKEQ. Trimming pared 3 bases from V and 0 bases from J, leaving 15 bases between. CDR3 DNA sequence: TGTGCCAGCAGCCAGATACAGGGAGCGTATAGCAATCAGCCCCAGCATTTT. It is translated as CASSQIQGAYSNQPQHF.

The chain is built from TRBV5-1 and TRBJ1-6; D not certain. The CDR3 length is 13 residues. V was pared by 7 bases and J by 4 bases, with 9 bases between. Germline CDR1 SGHRS, CDR2 YFSETQ. CDR3 coding DNA: TGCGCCAGCTCAACAGAATATAATTCACCCCTCCACTTT. This gives the protein CASSTEYNSPLHF. The full variable domain, its missing parts supplied by reference TRBV5-1 and TRBJ1-6, is KAGVTQTPRYLIKTRGQQVTLSCSPISGHRSVSWYQQTPGQGLQFLFEYFSETQRNKGNFPGRFSGRQFSNSRSEMNVSTLELGDSALYLCASSTEYNSPLHFGNGTRLTVT.

The V gene is TRBV11-2, the J gene TRBJ1-5; tentatively, D is TRBD1 (6 bases). This CDR3 has 15 residues. Germline V gene sequence: CDR1 SGHAT, CDR2 FQNNGV. Trimming removed 2 bases from V and 4 bases from J, with 12 bases in between. CDR3 coding DNA: TGTGCCAGCAGCTTACTTTGGGACATAAATCAGCCCCAGCATTTT. Encoded protein: CASSLLWDINQPQHF.

This chain connects TRBV7-2 to TRBJ2-1; TRBD2 matches 9 bases. The CDR3 runs to 15 residues. Germline lookup yields CDR1 SGHTA and CDR2 FQGNSA. Germline trimming cut 3 bases from V and 9 bases from J; bases unmatched to any gene: 9. The CDR3 nucleotides read TGTGCCAGCAGCTTCCTCGGCGGGGGGGGGCGTGAGCAGTTCTTC. This gives the protein CASSFLGGGGREQFF.

The gene calls are TRBV7-8 and TRBJ1-2; 9 nucleotides match TRBD1. From germline, CDR1 is SGHVS and CDR2 FQNEAQ. The CDR3 has 13 residues. V dropped 6 bases and J dropped 6; count of bases not matched to a gene: 5. DNA for the CDR3: TGTGCCAGCAGTACCGGGACAGGGCATGGCTACACCTTC. Protein product: CASSTGTGHGYTF. Supplemented by reference TRBV7-8 and TRBJ1-2, the full variable domain reads GAGVSQSPRYKVAKRGQDVALRCDPISGHVSLFWYQQALGQGPEFLTYFQNEAQLDKSGLPSDRFFAERPEGSVSTLKIQRTQQEDSAVYLCASSTGTGHGYTFGSGTRLTVV.

This chain links TRBV6-5 with TRBJ1-2, with D possibly matching TRBD1 (6 bases). Looked up from germline, CDR1 is MNHEY and CDR2 is SVGAGI. This CDR3 region has 14 residues. Between the trimmed V and J ends, which lost 4 bases and 4 bases, there was a span of 13 bases. Here the CDR3 reads CASSSNRDVYGYTF. The DNA for the CDR3 is TGTGCCAGCAGTTCAAACAGGGATGTCTATGGCTACACCTTC.

J is TRBJ2-3 and V is TRBV10-3; 13 nucleotides align to TRBD2. In germline, CDR1 is ENHRY, CDR2 SYGVKD. Germline trimming cut 2 bases from V and 8 bases from J; bases unmatched to any gene: 1. The CDR3 is 14 amino acids. CDR3 region: CAISEGLAGVTQYF. DNA of the CDR3: TGTGCCATCAGTGAGGGACTAGCGGGGGTTACGCAGTATTTT.

The CDR3 nucleotides are TGTGCCAGCAGTTACTCGCCTAGCGGGGGTTACGAGCAGTACTTC. Translation: CASSYSPSGGYEQYF. The chain employs TRBV6-5 and TRBJ2-7, with TRBD2 matching 10 bases. CDR1 and CDR2 (germline): MNHEY, SVGAGI. The length of the CDR3 is 15 residues. V lost 0 bases, J lost 4 bases, and 3 bases stayed unmatched.

This clone was seen only once. The chain uses TRBV6-1 and TRBJ2-5; 7 nucleotides agree with TRBD1. After removal of 6 bases from V and 4 bases from J, the junction contained 11 bases not matched to a gene. CDR3 length: 15 residues. Looked up from germline, CDR1 is MNHNS and CDR2 is SASEGT. CDR3 amino acids: CASRIETGTAETQYF. The CDR3 nucleotides are TGTGCCAGCAGGATTGAGACAGGGACGGCAGAGACCCAGTACTTC.

This chain uses TRBV28 with TRBJ2-7, with a weak D call TRBD1 (9 bases). The germline V gene has CDR1 MDHEN and CDR2 SYDVKM. This CDR3 spans 15 amino acids. The V gene lost 7 bases and the J gene lost 3 bases, with 19 bases spanning the gap. The CDR3 reads CASIRGGTGIYEQYF. DNA for the CDR3: TGTGCCAGCATTCGGGGGGGGACAGGGATCTACGAGCAGTACTTC. The entire variable domain, with the rest obtained from reference TRBV28 and TRBJ2-7, is as follows: DVKVTQSSRYLVKRTGEKVFLECVQDMDHENMFWYRQDPGLGLRLIYFSYDVKMKEKGDIPEGYSVSREKKERFSLILESASTNQTSMYLCASIRGGTGIYEQYFGPGTRLTVT.

V usage is TRBV25-1 and J usage is TRBJ2-7; a possible D gene is TRBD2 (5 bases). V was cut by 0 bases and J by 0 bases, with 6 bases left in between. Germline V gives CDR1 MGHDK, CDR2 SYGVNS. The CDR3 runs to 14 residues. The CDR3 DNA reads as TGTGCCAGCAGTGAATACGGGGTCTCCTACGAGCAGTACTTC. It translates to CASSEYGVSYEQYF.

A few counts support this clone. One end of the junction fails to match germline, which may point to a read error. The rearrangement uses TRBV5-4 and TRBJ2-7; 10 bases line up with TRBD2. CDR3 length: 15 amino acids. Germline CDR1 is SGHNT and CDR2 is YYREEE (reference sequence). The CDR3 loop is CASSFRLAGARITDF. In DNA form, the CDR3 reads TGTGCCAGCAGCTTTAGGCTAGCGGGGGCCCGGATCACGGACTTC. Supplemented by reference TRBV5-4 and TRBJ2-7, the full variable domain reads ETGVTQSPTHLIKTRGQQVTLRCSSQSGHNTVSWYQQALGQGPQFIFQYYREEENGRGNFPPRFSGLQFPNYSSELNVNALELDDSALYLCASSFRLAGARITDFGPGTRLTVT.

In the case of this clone: Other DNA variants within this sample encode the same CDR3. This chain connects TRBV19 to TRBJ2-1; maybe TRBD2 (5 bases). The CDR3 runs 12 residues. CDR1 LNHDA and CDR2 SQIVND come from the germline V gene (reference sequence). Trimming shortened V by 3 bases and J by 7 bases, and 7 bases separated the two germline ends. As DNA, the CDR3 is TGTGCCAGTAGTATTCGAGGGAATGAGCAGTTCTTC. It yields the protein CASSIRGNEQFF.

The chain is built from TRBV19 and TRBJ1-2, with 7 bases that match TRBD1. Germline CDR1 LNHDA, CDR2 SQIVND (reference sequence). The V gene end was trimmed by 3 bases and the J gene end by 2 bases; junction bases not matched to a gene: 0. The CDR3 consists of 13 residues. The CDR3 region has the DNA TGTGCCAGTAGTATGGGACAGAACTATGGCTACACCTTC. Encoded protein: CASSMGQNYGYTF.

The chain links TRBV27 to TRBJ1-1, with 7 nucleotides matching TRBD1. CDR1 MNHEY and CDR2 SMNVEV come from the germline V gene (reference sequence). V lost 6 bases, J lost 0 bases, and 10 bases stayed unmatched. The CDR3 is 16 residues long. CDR3 sequence: CASRHRGRVLNTEAFF. DNA for the CDR3: TGTGCCAGCAGACACAGGGGTAGGGTTTTGAACACTGAAGCTTTCTTT.

The rearrangement uses TRBV30 and TRBJ2-7; no firm D call. CDR1 is GTSNPN and CDR2 is SVGIG in the germline V gene (reference sequence). There are 12 residues in the CDR3. With 3 bases removed from V and 0 bases from J, the gap between germline ends came to 6 bases. The CDR3 is CAWSTDSYEQYF. CDR3 nucleotides: TGTGCCTGGAGCACAGACTCCTACGAGCAGTACTTC.